This TCR beta chain was sequenced for a study of human T cells and chemical hapten exposure. Study-level findings and limits: Unchanged with DPC sensitization were TCRs above 1 in 1000 frequency.

TCRdb itself ran the RACE reads through MiXCR, one entry per CDR3 protein. The sample lists roughly 84,000 distinct CDR3 sequences, less than 14% occurring once. Described time point: patch test 3, about 24 weeks after DPC sensitization. Noted treatment: therapeutic diphenylcyclopropenone sensitization with weekly scalp DPC. Total RNA came from unfractionated whole blood. This clonotype was recorded at least ten times. Its antigen is currently unknown. Specimen: whole blood, collected in connection with sensitization to the hapten diphenylcyclopropenone (DPC). The receptor's source is a woman aged 45-59 years with alopecia areata. Some clones in this sample may be carry-over from other donors' samples.

The CDR3 here is CSARKAPNSPLHF. The CDR3 DNA reads as TGCAGTGCTAGAAAGGCCCCCAATTCACCCCTCCACTTT. The chain employs TRBV20-1 and TRBJ1-6; D is unresolved. Germline values: CDR1 DFQATT, CDR2 SNEGSKA (reference sequence). Trimming shortened V by 2 bases and J by 7 bases, and 9 bases separated the two germline ends. The CDR3 sequence is 13 residues long.